The 27 T cell receptor beta chains in this list originate from one sample, sequenced in a study of OX40 agonist ivuxolimab in advanced cancers. Libraries were prepared by immunoSEQ multiplex PCR; TCRdb keeps only in-frame clonotypes and omits some of them. The data hold 55,000 to 65,000 clones, with about 85% observed a single time. Sequencing was performed on CD4+ or CD8+ T cells sorted from blood, taken in a trial of the OX40 agonist ivuxolimab. The receptors shown here come from an adult with an advanced solid tumor such as melanoma, head and neck, liver or kidney cancer.

J is TRBJ1-3 and V is TRBV2, with a tentative D call TRBD1 (6 bases). The germline CDR1 and CDR2 sequences are SNHLY and FYNNEI. Trimming cost V 8 bases and J 0 bases, with 11 bases left between them. This CDR3 is 14 amino acids long. The CDR3 here is CASQTGFSGNTIYF. The CDR3 DNA reads as TGTGCCAGCCAGACAGGCTTCTCTGGAAACACCATATATTTT.

The rearrangement joins TRBV4-2 to TRBJ1-5; tentative D call: TRBD1 (6 bases). The CDR3 is 15 amino acids. V was shortened by 4 bases and J by 6 bases, with 16 bases between the two germline ends. CDR1 LGHNA and CDR2 YNFKEQ come from the germline V gene. The CDR3 loop is CASSPSRGAGQPQHF. In DNA form, the CDR3 reads TGTGCCAGCAGCCCCTCTAGGGGGGCCGGTCAGCCCCAGCATTTT.

This clone was observed a single time. The gene calls are TRBV5-1 and TRBJ1-5; 9 bases align to TRBD1. V dropped 0 bases and J dropped 4; count of bases not matched to a gene: 2. The V gene's germline CDR1 is SGHRS and CDR2 YFSETQ. The length of the CDR3 is 15 residues. This chain's CDR3 is CASSLGGQGNQPQHF. The CDR3 DNA sequence: TGCGCCAGCAGCTTGGGAGGACAGGGGAATCAGCCCCAGCATTTT. The complete variable domain, with remaining parts taken from reference TRBV5-1 and TRBJ1-5, reads KAGVTQTPRYLIKTRGQQVTLSCSPISGHRSVSWYQQTPGQGLQFLFEYFSETQRNKGNFPGRFSGRQFSNSRSEMNVSTLELGDSALYLCASSLGGQGNQPQHFGDGTRLSIL.

The rearrangement uses TRBV6-1 and TRBJ1-3; D gene ambiguous. With 3 bases removed from V and 0 bases from J, the gap between germline ends came to 6 bases. This CDR3 region has 14 residues. CDR1 is MNHNS and CDR2 is SASEGT in the germline V gene. The CDR3 reads CASSDSHSGNTIYF. The CDR3 DNA reads as TGTGCCAGCAGTGATAGCCACTCTGGAAACACCATATATTTT.

The chain links TRBV6-5 to TRBJ1-1; 7 positions agree with TRBD1. CDR3 size: 14 residues. Germline CDR1 is MNHEY and CDR2 is SVGAGI. After removal of 5 bases from V and 5 bases from J, the junction contained 8 bases not matched to a gene. The CDR3 here is CASSQDRFGTEAFF. CDR3 DNA sequence: TGTGCCAGCAGTCAGGACAGGTTTGGAACTGAAGCTTTCTTT.

This clone has just one count. The V call is TRBV27, the J call TRBJ2-3; 9 nucleotides align to TRBD2. Losses at the gene ends were 8 bases for V and 2 bases for J; bases not matched to a gene: 8. The CDR3 is 15 residues long. CDR1 is MNHEY, CDR2 SMNVEV, per germline (reference sequence). The CDR3 sequence: CASSLSGGNTDTQYF. The CDR3 region has the DNA TGTGCCAGCTCATTGAGCGGGGGGAACACAGATACGCAGTATTTT.

The rearrangement uses TRBV6-6 and TRBJ2-3; D possibly corresponds to TRBD2 (6 bases). CDR3 length: 12 residues. V lost 11 bases to trimming and J lost 2 bases, with 11 bases between them. The germline V gene has CDR1 MNHNY and CDR2 SVGAGI (reference sequence). The CDR3 sequence: CAGAGTTDTQYF. CDR3 DNA: TGTGCCGGGGCGGGGACCACAGATACGCAGTATTTT.

The table lists this clone with a few counts. The chain carries TRBV10-3 and TRBJ2-7; D possibly corresponds to TRBD1 (6 bases). Between the trimmed V and J ends, which lost 11 bases and 3 bases, there was a span of 14 bases. The CDR3 sequence is 12 residues long. The germline V gene encodes CDR1 ENHRY and CDR2 SYGVKD. The CDR3 region is CAARDTFYEQYF. DNA of the CDR3: TGTGCCGCCCGGGACACCTTCTACGAGCAGTACTTC.

The rearrangement joins TRBV27 to TRBJ2-4; D unresolved. CDR1 and CDR2 from the germline V gene are MNHEY and SMNVEV (reference sequence). The CDR3 is 13 amino acids. V shed 6 bases and J shed 8 bases, with 14 bases lying between them. The CDR3 loop reads CASSHTAADIQYF. The CDR3 DNA sequence: TGTGCCAGCAGCCATACCGCTGCGGACATTCAGTACTTC.

The CDR3 DNA follows: TGTGCCAGCAGCTCGGCGGGGGCCGGGGAGCTGTTTTTT. Protein product: CASSSAGAGELFF. The V call is TRBV11-2, the J call TRBJ2-2; 7 bases fit TRBD2. This CDR3 is built from 13 residues. The V and J ends lost 4 bases and 6 bases, in that order; junction bases with no gene match: 2. Germline CDR1 SGHAT, CDR2 FQNNGV.

This chain links TRBV13 with TRBJ1-4; D remains unclear. This CDR3 region has 14 residues. The germline V gene has CDR1 PRHDT and CDR2 FYEKMQ (reference sequence). Trimming removed 0 bases from V and 5 bases from J, with 7 bases in between. The CDR3 nucleotides are TGTGCCAGCAGCTTAGGGGTACTCAATGAAAAACTGTTTTTT. Translation gives CASSLGVLNEKLFF.

The chain carries TRBV5-1 and TRBJ2-3; D uncertain. Trimming cost V 4 bases and J 0 bases, with 18 bases left between them. The CDR3 has 17 amino acids. Germline CDR1 reads SGHRS; CDR2 reads YFSETQ. CDR3 coding DNA: TGCGCCAGCAGCCAGCCCGGCCGGGCAGCTAGCACAGATACGCAGTATTTT. Encoded protein: CASSQPGRAASTDTQYF.

V gene TRBV28 combines with J gene TRBJ2-7; the match to TRBD1 covers 9 bases. Germline assignment: CDR1 MDHEN and CDR2 SYDVKM. The CDR3 has 13 residues. V lost 6 bases to trimming and J lost 4 bases; unmatched junction nucleotides: 4. CDR3 bases: TGTGCCAGCAGCCCGGGACAGGGTTACGAGCAGTACTTC. This gives the protein CASSPGQGYEQYF.

Comment on this clone: Other DNA sequences in this sample translate to the same CDR3. The chain uses TRBV28 and TRBJ1-1; 8 nucleotides agree with TRBD1. The CDR3 length is 13 residues. V was clipped by 1 base and J by 5 bases; unmatched bases: 0. In germline, CDR1 is MDHEN, CDR2 SYDVKM. CDR3 bases: TGTGCCAGCAGTTTATACAGGGGGACTGAAGCTTTCTTT. This sequence encodes CASSLYRGTEAFF.

A few counts support this clone. V usage is TRBV19 and J usage is TRBJ1-6, with 10 bases fitting TRBD1. V was clipped by 5 bases and J by 14 bases; unmatched bases: 9. Germline V lookup: CDR1 LNHDA, CDR2 SQIVND (reference sequence). The CDR3 extends over 14 amino acids. The CDR3: CASSAGTGAPSLHF. CDR3 DNA: TGTGCCAGTAGTGCCGGGACAGGGGCTCCGTCCCTCCACTTT.

The V gene is TRBV7-2, the J gene TRBJ2-5, with no clear D. The CDR3 loop spans 13 amino acids. Trimming removed 2 bases from V and 6 bases from J, with 10 bases in between. Germline CDR1 SGHTA, CDR2 FQGNSA. For the CDR3, the DNA is TGTGCCAGCAGCTTATATGAGAGACAGACCCAGTACTTC. Encoded protein: CASSLYERQTQYF.

The V gene is TRBV7-9, the J gene TRBJ2-5; 11 bases match TRBD1. Per the germline V gene, CDR1 is SEHNR and CDR2 is FQNEAQ (reference sequence). The CDR3 runs 16 residues. After removal of 5 bases from V and 5 bases from J, the junction contained 10 bases not matched to a gene. In DNA, the CDR3 is TGTGCCAGCAGCCAATGGACAGGGGGCGCCCCGGAGACCCAGTACTTC. This sequence encodes CASSQWTGGAPETQYF.

The genes are TRBV7-8 and TRBJ2-7; 8 nucleotides agree with TRBD2. V dropped 7 bases and J dropped 5; count of bases not matched to a gene: 13. The CDR3 covers 15 residues. CDR1 SGHVS and CDR2 FQNEAQ come from the germline V gene. Here the CDR3 DNA reads TGTGCCAGCACCCCAAGGCGGACTAGCCCCCACGAGCAGTACTTC. Its translation is CASTPRRTSPHEQYF.

The V and J genes are TRBV10-3 and TRBJ1-2, with 7 bases matching TRBD1. Germline values: CDR1 ENHRY, CDR2 SYGVKD. The CDR3 length is 14 residues. V gave up 2 bases and J gave up 8 bases; unmatched junction bases: 8. The CDR3 DNA is TGTGCCATCAGTGAGGACAGGGTTGTAGGGGGCTACACCTTC. It is translated as CAISEDRVVGGYTF.

The chain combines TRBV10-3 with TRBJ1-1; a possible D gene is TRBD1 (6 bases). V lost 2 bases, J lost 9 bases, and 10 bases lay in between. Germline V gives CDR1 ENHRY, CDR2 SYGVKD. CDR3 length: 12 residues. The CDR3 bases are TGTGCCATCAGTGAGACCGGGACAAAAGCTTTCTTT. Its translation: CAISETGTKAFF.

This chain connects TRBV12-5 to TRBJ1-1; 8 bases match TRBD1. J lost 3 bases, V lost 4 bases, and 13 bases had no gene match. The CDR3 loop spans 17 amino acids. Germline CDR1 reads LGHNT; CDR2 reads FRNRAP. In nucleotides, the CDR3 is TGTGCTAGTGGTTCCTTTGGACAGGGACGGGGCTACACTGAAGCTTTCTTT. Translating gives CASGSFGQGRGYTEAFF.

This clone was recorded only once. Here the CDR3 DNA reads TGTGCCAGTAGTATTATTCTTGGTAACAATGAGCAGTTCTTC. It yields the protein CASSIILGNNEQFF. The rearrangement joins TRBV19 to TRBJ2-1; no clear D gene. CDR3 size: 14 residues. Germline CDR1 is LNHDA and CDR2 is SQIVND (reference sequence). V lost 3 bases and J 5 bases, leaving 11 bases between the germline ends.

The chain has TRBV7-2 and TRBJ1-2, with D possibly being TRBD1 (6 bases). V was cut by 0 bases and J by 8 bases, with 13 bases left in between. The CDR3 spans 14 residues. Germline loops: CDR1 SGHTA, CDR2 FQGNSA. The CDR3 nucleotides read TGTGCCAGCAGCTTAGCGGGGCTCAGGGGCGGCTACACCTTC. Amino acid sequence: CASSLAGLRGGYTF. Drawing the rest from reference TRBV7-2 and TRBJ1-2, the complete variable domain is GAGVSQSPSNKVTEKGKDVELRCDPISGHTALYWYRQSLGQGLEFLIYFQGNSAPDKSGLPSDRFSAERTGGSVSTLTIQRTQQEDSAVYLCASSLAGLRGGYTFGSGTRLTVV.

CDR3 nucleotide sequence: TGTGCCAGCAGCCCGCATGTTAGGGGCGGTGAAGCTTTCTTT. This sequence encodes CASSPHVRGGEAFF. The rearrangement links TRBV7-2 to TRBJ1-1; D possibly corresponds to TRBD1 (5 bases). The CDR3 length is 14 residues. V was shortened by 5 bases and J by 7 bases, with 17 bases between the two germline ends. Germline V gives CDR1 SGHTA, CDR2 FQGNSA.

This chain uses TRBV5-6 with TRBJ2-5; TRBD2 might be the D (5 bases). The tail of the sequence fits TRBJ2-7 better, so the J call may be wrong. Germline lookup yields CDR1 SGHDT and CDR2 YYEEEE. The CDR3 covers 14 residues. DNA for the CDR3: TGTGCCAGCAGCCCGGGGTTTAGCAATTACGAGCAGTACTTC. Protein: CASSPGFSNYEQYF.

J is TRBJ2-2 and V is TRBV30; D may be TRBD1 or TRBD2 (5 bases each). Per the germline V gene, CDR1 is GTSNPN and CDR2 is SVGIG (reference sequence). The CDR3 runs to 15 residues. V was clipped by 2 bases and J by 7 bases, with 17 bases between them. In DNA form, the CDR3 reads TGTGCCTGGAGTTCCCGTCGGGACGCCGACGGGGAGCTGTTTTTT. It codes for CAWSSRRDADGELFF.

This CDR3 reads CASSLGVAEKLFF. As DNA, the CDR3 is TGTGCCAGCAGCTTGGGGGTAGCGGAAAAACTGTTTTTT. The chain links TRBV6-5 to TRBJ1-4, with D possibly being TRBD1 (5 bases). With 6 bases removed from V and 8 bases from J, the gap between germline ends came to 13 bases. Germline CDR1 MNHEY, CDR2 SVGAGI. The CDR3 covers 13 residues.